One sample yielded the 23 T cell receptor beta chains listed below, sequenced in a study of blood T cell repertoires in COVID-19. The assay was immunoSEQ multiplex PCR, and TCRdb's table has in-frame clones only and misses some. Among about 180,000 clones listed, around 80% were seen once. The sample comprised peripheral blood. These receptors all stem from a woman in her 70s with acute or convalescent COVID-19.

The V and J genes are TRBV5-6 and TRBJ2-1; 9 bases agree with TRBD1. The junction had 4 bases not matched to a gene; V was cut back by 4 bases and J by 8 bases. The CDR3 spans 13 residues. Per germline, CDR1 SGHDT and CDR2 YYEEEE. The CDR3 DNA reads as TGTGCCAGCAGCGCGGACAGGGGCGATGAGCAGTTCTTC. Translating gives CASSADRGDEQFF.

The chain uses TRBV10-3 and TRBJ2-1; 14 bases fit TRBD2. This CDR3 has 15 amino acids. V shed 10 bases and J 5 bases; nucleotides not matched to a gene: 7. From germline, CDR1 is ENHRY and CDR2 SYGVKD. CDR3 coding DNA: TGTGCCACCGCGACTAGCGGGAGGGGCGACAATGAGCAGTTCTTC. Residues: CATATSGRGDNEQFF.

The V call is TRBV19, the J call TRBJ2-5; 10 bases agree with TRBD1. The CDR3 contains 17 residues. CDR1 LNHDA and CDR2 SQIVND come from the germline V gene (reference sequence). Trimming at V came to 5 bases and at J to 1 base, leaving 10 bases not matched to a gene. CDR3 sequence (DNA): TGTGCCAGTAGTGCGAGACAGGGGGCAAGGGTCCAAGAGACCCAGTACTTC. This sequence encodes CASSARQGARVQETQYF. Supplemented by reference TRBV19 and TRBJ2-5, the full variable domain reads DGGITQSPKYLFRKEGQNVTLSCEQNLNHDAMYWYRQDPGQGLRLIYYSQIVNDFQKGDIAEGYSVSREKKESFPLTVTSAQKNPTAFYLCASSARQGARVQETQYFGPGTRLLVL.

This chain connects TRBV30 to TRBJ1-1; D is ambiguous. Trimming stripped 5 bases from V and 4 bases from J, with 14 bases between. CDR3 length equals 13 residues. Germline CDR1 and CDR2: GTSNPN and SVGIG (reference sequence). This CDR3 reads CAWSRESRTEAFF. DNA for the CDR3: TGTGCCTGGTCAAGGGAGAGTCGCACTGAAGCTTTCTTT. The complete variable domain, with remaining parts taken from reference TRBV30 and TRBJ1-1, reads SQTIHQWPATLVQPVGSPLSLECTVEGTSNPNLYWYRQAAGRGLQLLFYSVGIGQISSEVPQNLSASRPQDRQFILSSKKLLLSDSGFYLCAWSRESRTEAFFGQGTRLTVV.

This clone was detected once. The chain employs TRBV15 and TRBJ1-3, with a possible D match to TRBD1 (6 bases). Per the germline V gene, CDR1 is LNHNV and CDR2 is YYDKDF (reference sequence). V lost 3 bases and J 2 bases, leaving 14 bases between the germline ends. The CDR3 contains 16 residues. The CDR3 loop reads CATSSEQGHAGNTIYF. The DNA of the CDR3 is TGTGCCACCAGCAGCGAGCAGGGACACGCTGGAAACACCATATATTTT.

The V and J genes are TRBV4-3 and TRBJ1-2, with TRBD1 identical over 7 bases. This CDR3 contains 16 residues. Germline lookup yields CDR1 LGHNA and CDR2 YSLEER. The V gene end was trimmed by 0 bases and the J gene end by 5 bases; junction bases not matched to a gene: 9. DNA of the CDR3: TGCGCCAGCAGCCAAGACCCTTCGGACAGGATTTATGGCTACACCTTC. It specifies CASSQDPSDRIYGYTF.

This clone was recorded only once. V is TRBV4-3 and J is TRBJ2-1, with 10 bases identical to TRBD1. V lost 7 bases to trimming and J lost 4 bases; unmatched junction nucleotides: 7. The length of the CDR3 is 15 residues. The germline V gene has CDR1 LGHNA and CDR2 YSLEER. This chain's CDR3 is CASIRDRGRYNEQFF. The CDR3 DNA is TGCGCCAGCATTAGGGACAGGGGACGTTACAATGAGCAGTTCTTC.

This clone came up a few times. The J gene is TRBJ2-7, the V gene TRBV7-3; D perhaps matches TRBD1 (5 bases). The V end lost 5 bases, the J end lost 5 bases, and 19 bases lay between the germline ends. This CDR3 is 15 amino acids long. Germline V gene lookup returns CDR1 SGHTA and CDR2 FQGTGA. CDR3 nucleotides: TGTGCCAGCAGCCTGACGGCAAGGGGATTCAACGAGCAGTACTTC. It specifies CASSLTARGFNEQYF.

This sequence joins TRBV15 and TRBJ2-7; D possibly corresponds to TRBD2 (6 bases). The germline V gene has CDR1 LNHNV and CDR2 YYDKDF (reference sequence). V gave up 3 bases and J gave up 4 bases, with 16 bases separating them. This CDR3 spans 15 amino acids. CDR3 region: CATSSSIAVGYEQYF. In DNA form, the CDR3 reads TGTGCCACCAGCAGCAGTATAGCGGTAGGATACGAGCAGTACTTC.

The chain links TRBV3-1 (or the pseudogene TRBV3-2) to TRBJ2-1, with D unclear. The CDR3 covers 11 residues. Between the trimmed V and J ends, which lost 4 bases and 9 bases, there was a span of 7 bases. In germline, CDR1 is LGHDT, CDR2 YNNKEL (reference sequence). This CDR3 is CASSRGSEQFF. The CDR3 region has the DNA TGTGCCAGCAGCCGCGGAAGTGAGCAGTTCTTC.

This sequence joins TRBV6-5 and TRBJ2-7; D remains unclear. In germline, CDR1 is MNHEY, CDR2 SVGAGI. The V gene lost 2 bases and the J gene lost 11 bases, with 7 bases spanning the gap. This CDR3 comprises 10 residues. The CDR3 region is CASSYLAEYF. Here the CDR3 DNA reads TGTGCCAGCAGTTACCTGGCCGAGTACTTC.

The CDR3, as DNA: TGTGCCAGCAGTTACTTGCTGCAGGGGGCAGATACTGAAGCTTTCTTT. Its translation is CASSYLLQGADTEAFF. This sequence joins TRBV6-2 or TRBV6-3 and TRBJ1-1; TRBD1 matches 8 bases. Per the germline V gene, CDR1 is MNHEY and CDR2 is SVGEGT. The CDR3 is 16 residues long. Trimming at V came to 1 base and at J to 5 bases, leaving 9 bases not matched to a gene.

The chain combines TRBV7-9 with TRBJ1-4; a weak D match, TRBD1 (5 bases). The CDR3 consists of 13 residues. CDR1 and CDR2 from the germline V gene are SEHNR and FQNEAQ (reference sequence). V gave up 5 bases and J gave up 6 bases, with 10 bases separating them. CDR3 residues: CASSPGTYEKLFF. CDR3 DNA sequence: TGTGCCAGCAGCCCCGGGACTTATGAAAAACTGTTTTTT.

CDR3 sequence: CASSLSGQGREQYF. In DNA, the CDR3 is TGTGCCAGCAGCCTCTCCGGACAGGGACGTGAGCAGTACTTC. The chain employs TRBV25-1 and TRBJ2-7, with 8 bases lining up with TRBD1. Per germline, CDR1 MGHDK and CDR2 SYGVNS. This CDR3 region has 14 residues. The V segment lost 6 bases and the J segment 7 bases; nucleotides outside the gene matches: 11.

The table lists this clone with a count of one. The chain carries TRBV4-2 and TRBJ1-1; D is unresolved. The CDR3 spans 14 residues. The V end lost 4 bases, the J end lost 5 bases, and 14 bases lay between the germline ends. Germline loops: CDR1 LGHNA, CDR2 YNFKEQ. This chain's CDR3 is CASSRRIGSTEAFF. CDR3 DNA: TGTGCCAGCAGCCGTCGGATCGGGAGTACTGAAGCTTTCTTT.

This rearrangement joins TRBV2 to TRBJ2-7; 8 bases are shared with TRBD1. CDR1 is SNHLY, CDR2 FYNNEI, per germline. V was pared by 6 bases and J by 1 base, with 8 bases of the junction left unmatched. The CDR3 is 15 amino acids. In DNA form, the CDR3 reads TGTGCCAGCAGCGACAGGGGTCGAATGTCCTACGAGCAGTACTTC. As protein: CASSDRGRMSYEQYF.

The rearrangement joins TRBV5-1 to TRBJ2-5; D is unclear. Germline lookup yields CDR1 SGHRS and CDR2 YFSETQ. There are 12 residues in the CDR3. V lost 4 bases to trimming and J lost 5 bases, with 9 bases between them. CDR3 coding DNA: TGCGCCAGCAGCCTTAGCCGGGAGACCCAGTACTTC. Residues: CASSLSRETQYF.

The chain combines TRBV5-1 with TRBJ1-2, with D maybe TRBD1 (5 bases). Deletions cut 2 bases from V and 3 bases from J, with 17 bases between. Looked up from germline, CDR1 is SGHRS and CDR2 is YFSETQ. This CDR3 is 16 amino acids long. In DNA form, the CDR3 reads TGCGCCAGCAGCTTCTCGGGACCGTCGGGGGACTATGGCTACACCTTC. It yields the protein CASSFSGPSGDYGYTF. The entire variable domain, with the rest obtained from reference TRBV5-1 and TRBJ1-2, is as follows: KAGVTQTPRYLIKTRGQQVTLSCSPISGHRSVSWYQQTPGQGLQFLFEYFSETQRNKGNFPGRFSGRQFSNSRSEMNVSTLELGDSALYLCASSFSGPSGDYGYTFGSGTRLTVV.

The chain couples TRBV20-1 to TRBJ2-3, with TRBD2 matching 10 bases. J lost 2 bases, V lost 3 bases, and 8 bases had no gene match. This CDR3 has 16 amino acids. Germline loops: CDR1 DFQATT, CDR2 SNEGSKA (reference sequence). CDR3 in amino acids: CSASSSGGSITDTQYF. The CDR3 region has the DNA TGCAGTGCTAGTTCTAGCGGGGGCTCAATCACAGATACGCAGTATTTT.

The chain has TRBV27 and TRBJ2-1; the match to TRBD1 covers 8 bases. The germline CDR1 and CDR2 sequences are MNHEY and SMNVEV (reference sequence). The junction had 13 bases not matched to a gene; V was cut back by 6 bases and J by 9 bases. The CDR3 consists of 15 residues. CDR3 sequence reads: CASSKRAGTGGEQFF. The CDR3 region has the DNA TGTGCCAGCAGCAAAAGGGCCGGGACAGGAGGTGAGCAGTTCTTC.

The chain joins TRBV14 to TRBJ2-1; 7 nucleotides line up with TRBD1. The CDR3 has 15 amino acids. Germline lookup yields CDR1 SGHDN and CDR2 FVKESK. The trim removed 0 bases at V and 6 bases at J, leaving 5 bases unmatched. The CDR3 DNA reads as TGTGCCAGCAGCCAAGATAGAGGGGGCGGCAATGAGCAGTTCTTC. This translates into CASSQDRGGGNEQFF.

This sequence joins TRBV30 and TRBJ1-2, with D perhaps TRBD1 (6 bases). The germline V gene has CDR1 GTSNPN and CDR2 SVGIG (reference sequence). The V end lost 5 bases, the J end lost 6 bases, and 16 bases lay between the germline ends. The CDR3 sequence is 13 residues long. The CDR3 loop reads CAWDLFGGHGYTF. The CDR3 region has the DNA TGTGCCTGGGATCTCTTCGGGGGGCATGGCTACACCTTC.

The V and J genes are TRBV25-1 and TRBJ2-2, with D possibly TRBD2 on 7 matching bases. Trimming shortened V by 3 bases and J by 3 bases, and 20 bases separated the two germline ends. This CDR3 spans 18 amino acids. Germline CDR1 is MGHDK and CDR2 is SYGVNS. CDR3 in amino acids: CASSDPVRGAFDTGELFF. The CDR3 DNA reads TGTGCCAGCAGTGACCCGGTCCGGGGGGCCTTCGACACCGGGGAGCTGTTTTTT.